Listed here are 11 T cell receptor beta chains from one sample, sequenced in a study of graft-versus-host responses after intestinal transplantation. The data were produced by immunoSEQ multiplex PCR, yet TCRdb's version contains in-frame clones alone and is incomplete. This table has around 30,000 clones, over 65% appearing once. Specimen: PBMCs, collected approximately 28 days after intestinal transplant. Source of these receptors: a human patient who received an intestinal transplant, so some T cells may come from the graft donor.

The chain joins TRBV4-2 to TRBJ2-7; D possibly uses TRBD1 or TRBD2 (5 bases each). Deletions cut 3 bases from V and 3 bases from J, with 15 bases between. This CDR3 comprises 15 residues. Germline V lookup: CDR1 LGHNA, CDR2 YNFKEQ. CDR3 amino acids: CASSQRMGDHYEQYF. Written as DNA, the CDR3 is TGTGCCAGCAGCCAGAGAATGGGGGACCACTACGAGCAGTACTTC.

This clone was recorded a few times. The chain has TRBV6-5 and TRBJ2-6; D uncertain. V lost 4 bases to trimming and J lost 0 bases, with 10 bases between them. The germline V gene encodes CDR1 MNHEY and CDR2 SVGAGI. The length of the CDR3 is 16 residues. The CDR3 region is CASSSDGSSGANVLTF. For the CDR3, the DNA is TGTGCCAGCAGTTCGGACGGTAGCTCTGGGGCCAACGTCCTGACTTTC.

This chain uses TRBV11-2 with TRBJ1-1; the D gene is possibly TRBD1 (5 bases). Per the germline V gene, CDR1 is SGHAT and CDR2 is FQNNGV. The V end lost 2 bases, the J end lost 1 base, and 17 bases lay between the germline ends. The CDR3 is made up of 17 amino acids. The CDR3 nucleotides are TGTGCCAGCAGCTTACCACCCCGGGGGACCGAGAACACTGAAGCTTTCTTT. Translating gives CASSLPPRGTENTEAFF.

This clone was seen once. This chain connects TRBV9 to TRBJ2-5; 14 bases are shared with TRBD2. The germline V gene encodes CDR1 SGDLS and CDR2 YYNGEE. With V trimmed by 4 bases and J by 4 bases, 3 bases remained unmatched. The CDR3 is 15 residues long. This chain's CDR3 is CASSFGLAGGETQYF. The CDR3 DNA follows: TGTGCCAGCAGCTTCGGACTAGCGGGAGGAGAGACCCAGTACTTC.

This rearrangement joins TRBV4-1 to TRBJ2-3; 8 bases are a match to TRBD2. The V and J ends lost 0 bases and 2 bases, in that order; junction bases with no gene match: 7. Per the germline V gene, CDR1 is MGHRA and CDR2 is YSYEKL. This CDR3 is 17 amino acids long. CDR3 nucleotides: TGCGCCAGCAGCCAAGAAGTAGCGGGGCCGATCACAGATACGCAGTATTTT. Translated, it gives CASSQEVAGPITDTQYF.

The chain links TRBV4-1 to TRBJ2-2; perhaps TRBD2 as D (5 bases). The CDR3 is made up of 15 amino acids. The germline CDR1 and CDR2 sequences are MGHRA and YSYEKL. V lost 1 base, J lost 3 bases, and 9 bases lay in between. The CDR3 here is CASSQASGYTGELFF. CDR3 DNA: TGCGCCAGCAGCCAAGCCAGCGGATACACCGGGGAGCTGTTTTTT.

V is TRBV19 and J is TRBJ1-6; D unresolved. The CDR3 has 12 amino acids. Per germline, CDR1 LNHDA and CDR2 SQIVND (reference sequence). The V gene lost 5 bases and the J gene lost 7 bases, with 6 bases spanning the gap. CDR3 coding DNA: TGTGCCAGTAGTCCCTCCAATTCACCCCTCCACTTT. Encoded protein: CASSPSNSPLHF. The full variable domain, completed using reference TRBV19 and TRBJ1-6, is DGGITQSPKYLFRKEGQNVTLSCEQNLNHDAMYWYRQDPGQGLRLIYYSQIVNDFQKGDIAEGYSVSREKKESFPLTVTSAQKNPTAFYLCASSPSNSPLHFGNGTRLTVT.

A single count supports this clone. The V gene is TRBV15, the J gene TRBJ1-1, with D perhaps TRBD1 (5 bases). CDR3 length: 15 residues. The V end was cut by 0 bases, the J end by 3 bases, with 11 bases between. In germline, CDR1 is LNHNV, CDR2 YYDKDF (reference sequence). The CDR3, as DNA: TGTGCCACCAGCAGAGATGAGGGGAGGGACACTGAAGCTTTCTTT. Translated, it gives CATSRDEGRDTEAFF.

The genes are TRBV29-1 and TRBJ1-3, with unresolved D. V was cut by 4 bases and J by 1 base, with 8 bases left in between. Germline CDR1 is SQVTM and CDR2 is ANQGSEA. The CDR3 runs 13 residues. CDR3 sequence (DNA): TGCAGCGTTGTAATCGGGTCTGGAAACACCATATATTTT. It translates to CSVVIGSGNTIYF.

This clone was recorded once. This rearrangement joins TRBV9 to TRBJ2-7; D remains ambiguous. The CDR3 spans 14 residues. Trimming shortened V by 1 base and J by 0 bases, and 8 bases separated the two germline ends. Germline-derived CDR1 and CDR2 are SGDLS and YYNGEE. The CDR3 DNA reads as TGTGCCAGCAGCGTAACGGTCAGCTCCTACGAGCAGTACTTC. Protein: CASSVTVSSYEQYF.

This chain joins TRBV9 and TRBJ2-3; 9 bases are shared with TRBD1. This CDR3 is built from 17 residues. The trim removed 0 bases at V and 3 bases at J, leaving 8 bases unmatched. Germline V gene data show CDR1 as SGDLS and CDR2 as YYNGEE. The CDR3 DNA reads TGTGCCAGCAGCGTAGGGGCCGGGACAGGGCCTACAGATACGCAGTATTTT. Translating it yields CASSVGAGTGPTDTQYF.